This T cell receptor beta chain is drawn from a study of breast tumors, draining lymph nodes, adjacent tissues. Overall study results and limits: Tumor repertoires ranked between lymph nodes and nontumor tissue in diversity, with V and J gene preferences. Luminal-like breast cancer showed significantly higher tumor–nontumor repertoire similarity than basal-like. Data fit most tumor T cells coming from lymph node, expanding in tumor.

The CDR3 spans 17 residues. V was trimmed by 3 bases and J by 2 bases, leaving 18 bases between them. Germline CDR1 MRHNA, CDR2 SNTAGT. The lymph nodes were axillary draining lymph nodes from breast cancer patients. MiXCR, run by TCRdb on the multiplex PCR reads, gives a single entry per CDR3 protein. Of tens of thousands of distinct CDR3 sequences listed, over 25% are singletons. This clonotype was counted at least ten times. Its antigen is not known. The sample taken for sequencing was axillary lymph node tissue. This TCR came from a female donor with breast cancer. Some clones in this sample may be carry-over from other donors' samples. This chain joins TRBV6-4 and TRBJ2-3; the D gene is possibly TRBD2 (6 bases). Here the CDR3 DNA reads TGTGCCAGCAGTGAGGGAGGTATGTGGGGAGTCACAGATACGCAGTATTTT. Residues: CASSEGGMWGVTDTQYF.